The clone carrying this T cell receptor (beta chain) was observed a handful of times. Its target is unknown. No infections or other immune events were documented during collection. Profiled with immunoSEQ multiplex PCR; TCRdb holds only in-frame clones, not every one. In the table there are about 82,000 clones, approximately 90% of which are singletons. The CDR3 spans 14 residues. V lost 1 base, J lost 5 bases, and 9 bases lay in between. In germline, CDR1 is SEHNR, CDR2 FQNEAQ (reference sequence). This specimen belongs to a study of identifying expanded T cells in peripheral blood. General observations from the study: Two-week clone count variance significantly increased as total template count grew. Roughly 1.2 clones differed between technical replicates, versus 16.4 and 19 over time.

The receptor comes from a person aged 18-70 years in good health. The chain employs TRBV7-9 and TRBJ1-5, with D unclear. Sequenced sample: blood. DNA for the CDR3: TGTGCCAGCAGCTTAGGGTCGGGGTATCAGCCCCAGCATTTT. Translation gives CASSLGSGYQPQHF.